Below, 6 T cell receptor beta chains from the same sample are listed, as sequenced in a study of cytomegalovirus exposure and HLA in healthy donors. The PCR used 60 Vbeta and 13 Jbeta primers. Repertoires were generated with immunoSEQ multiplex PCR, while TCRdb's copy carries only in-frame clones and drops some. The sample includes approximately 100,000 clones, 75% to 85% of them seen just once. Sequencing input: PBMCs. These receptors were obtained from a woman in her forties or fifties in good health and CMV-seropositive.

V and J are TRBV6-5 and TRBJ1-1; TRBD1 might be the D (5 bases). Germline V gene sequence: CDR1 MNHEY, CDR2 SVGAGI. This CDR3 region has 15 residues. Trimming removed 3 bases at V and 6 bases at J, with 17 bases between. The CDR3 nucleotides are TGTGCCAGCAGTTATGCCCCCGACAGACCCCCTGAAGCTTTCTTT. This translates into CASSYAPDRPPEAFF.

This chain links TRBV30 with TRBJ1-1, with TRBD1 matching over 10 bases. After removal of 0 bases from V and 8 bases from J, the junction contained 9 bases not matched to a gene. The CDR3 has 15 residues. Germline CDR1 reads GTSNPN; CDR2 reads SVGIG (reference sequence). This CDR3 is CAWSVGTGEHEEAFF. CDR3 DNA: TGTGCCTGGAGTGTTGGGACAGGGGAGCATGAGGAAGCTTTCTTT.

The V and J genes are TRBV5-1 and TRBJ1-1; D is ambiguous. Germline CDR1 SGHRS, CDR2 YFSETQ. The CDR3 contains 14 residues. V was clipped by 2 bases and J by 1 base, with 9 bases between them. The CDR3 DNA is TGCGCCAGCAGCTTAGGAGCGTCGAACACTGAAGCTTTCTTT. Amino acid sequence: CASSLGASNTEAFF.

The V gene is TRBV30, the J gene TRBJ2-4, with a possible D match to TRBD2 (6 bases). Germline loops: CDR1 GTSNPN, CDR2 SVGIG (reference sequence). This CDR3 spans 16 amino acids. Deletions cut 0 bases from V and 4 bases from J, with 16 bases between. This chain's CDR3 is CAWSVLGSGFKNIQYF. The CDR3 coding sequence is TGTGCCTGGAGTGTACTTGGAAGCGGGTTTAAAAACATTCAGTACTTC.

The CDR3 coding sequence is TGTGCCAGCAGCGGCCCCCGGGACAGGGGGGGAATTGCAACTAATGAAAAACTGTTTTTT. As protein: CASSGPRDRGGIATNEKLFF. The chain links TRBV9 to TRBJ1-4; 11 bases align to TRBD1. The V segment lost 3 bases and the J segment 0 bases; nucleotides outside the gene matches: 13. CDR3 length: 20 amino acids. Germline CDR1 SGDLS, CDR2 YYNGEE.

This clone was recorded only once. The chain links TRBV15 to TRBJ1-4; 8 nucleotides match TRBD1. Germline values: CDR1 LNHNV, CDR2 YYDKDF (reference sequence). The length of the CDR3 is 15 residues. V shed 5 bases and J 6 bases; nucleotides not matched to a gene: 8. DNA for the CDR3: TGTGCCACCAGCGTTGGGGGACAGGCATATGAAAAACTGTTTTTT. Translated: CATSVGGQAYEKLFF.